The 2 T cell receptor beta chains reported below all come from one sample, sequenced in a study of blood T cell repertoires in COVID-19 (dated by TCRdb to between 2020 and 2021). Library prep was done by the immunoSEQ multiplex PCR assay. TCRdb provides this immuneACCESS table in a form limited to in-frame rearrangements. Some clones are lacking; in checked studies, under half of them reflect an unresolved V gene, and why the rest are absent is not known. Within this sample are fewer than 350,000 clones, with 85% of them counted one time only. In total, the top ten clones hold roughly 2.6% of the sample. The sequencing input was PBMCs or T cells enriched from blood (not recorded which). The receptors were gathered from a woman in her forties or fifties who had recovered from COVID-19.

This chain connects TRBV10-2 to TRBJ1-5; tentatively, D is TRBD1 (6 bases). The length of the CDR3 is 15 residues. V gave up 3 bases and J gave up 2 bases, with 11 bases separating them. Germline V gives CDR1 WSHSY, CDR2 SAAADI. This chain's CDR3 is CASSEGGIGNQPQHF. CDR3 nucleotide sequence: TGCGCCAGCAGTGAAGGGGGAATTGGCAATCAGCCCCAGCATTTT.

The genes are TRBV3-1 (or the pseudogene TRBV3-2) and TRBJ2-1; tentatively, D is TRBD2 (7 bases). V was cut by 4 bases and J by 4 bases, with 17 bases left in between. Germline loops: CDR1 LGHDT, CDR2 YNNKEL (reference sequence). This CDR3 has 16 residues. The CDR3 nucleotides read TGTGCCAGCAGCCCTGGGGGGGCCCGGAATTACAATGAGCAGTTCTTC. The encoded protein is CASSPGGARNYNEQFF.